The next 26 T cell receptor beta chains were all read from a single sample in a study of blood T cell repertoires in COVID-19. Using immunoSEQ multiplex PCR, the repertoire was profiled, and TCRdb retains in-frame clones only, with some absent. The table shows about 200,000 clones, with 85% occurring only once. The specimen was peripheral blood. The receptors shown here come from a woman of 80 years or more with acute or convalescent COVID-19.

This clone was detected only once. The junction departs from the called germline gene at one end, perhaps through a read error. The chain recombines TRBV20-1 with TRBJ1-1, with no clear D. The length of the CDR3 is 8 residues. Germline loops: CDR1 DFQATT, CDR2 SNEGSKA (reference sequence). The CDR3, as DNA: TGCAGTGCGCACCGGGTCCCCTTT. Protein: CSAHRVPF.

This chain uses TRBV7-2 with TRBJ2-5, with D possibly being TRBD1 (5 bases). Germline-derived CDR1 and CDR2 are SGHTA and FQGNSA. The CDR3 loop spans 14 amino acids. Trimming shortened V by 5 bases and J by 4 bases, and 14 bases separated the two germline ends. The CDR3 loop is CASSLTQGRETQYF. The CDR3 DNA is TGTGCCAGCAGCCTCACCCAGGGTCGAGAGACCCAGTACTTC.

This chain links TRBV5-1 with TRBJ2-3, with TRBD2 matching 10 bases. V was clipped by 3 bases and J by 6 bases; unmatched bases: 4. From germline, CDR1 is SGHRS and CDR2 YFSETQ. The CDR3 length is 14 residues. The CDR3 here is CASSSSGRADTQYF. For the CDR3, the DNA is TGCGCCAGCAGCTCGAGCGGGAGGGCCGATACGCAGTATTTT.

CDR3 protein: CASSLTPAGASYNEQFF. Here the CDR3 DNA reads TGTGCCAGCAGCCTCACTCCAGCGGGAGCTTCCTACAATGAGCAGTTCTTC. The rearrangement joins TRBV7-2 to TRBJ2-1; 8 positions agree with TRBD2. The CDR3 contains 17 residues. CDR1 and CDR2 (germline): SGHTA, FQGNSA. With 5 bases clipped from V and 1 base from J, the junction kept 10 bases outside the gene matches.

The chain has TRBV5-8 and TRBJ1-4; 9 positions agree with TRBD1. Germline V gene sequence: CDR1 SGHTS, CDR2 YDEGEE. CDR3 size: 16 residues. With V trimmed by 4 bases and J by 4 bases, 8 bases remained unmatched. The CDR3 nucleotides are TGTGCCAGCAGCAGGGGACAGGGCGGGCTTAATGAAAAACTGTTTTTT. As protein: CASSRGQGGLNEKLFF.

Regarding this clone: The same CDR3 can be traced to other DNA sequences in this sample. The chain couples TRBV5-1 to TRBJ1-2; D may be TRBD1 (6 bases). Trimming pared 3 bases from V and 2 bases from J, leaving 14 bases between. Germline-derived CDR1 and CDR2 are SGHRS and YFSETQ. CDR3 length: 15 amino acids. The CDR3 loop is CASSSQGGGNYGYTF. The CDR3 coding sequence is TGCGCCAGCAGCTCCCAAGGGGGGGGCAACTATGGCTACACCTTC.

The V gene is TRBV3-1 (or the pseudogene TRBV3-2), the J gene TRBJ1-6; D is ambiguous. The CDR3 length is 13 residues. V was pared by 3 bases and J by 10 bases, with 10 bases between. Germline V CDR1 and CDR2: LGHDT, YNNKEL (reference sequence). This CDR3 reads CASSHFGGSPLHF. For the CDR3, the DNA is TGTGCCAGCAGCCATTTTGGAGGCTCACCCCTCCACTTT.

The V gene is TRBV5-1, the J gene TRBJ2-2; D uncertain. V shed 5 bases and J shed 3 bases, with 5 bases lying between them. Germline CDR1 is SGHRS and CDR2 is YFSETQ. CDR3 length: 12 amino acids. CDR3 protein: CASRADTGELFF. In DNA, the CDR3 is TGCGCCAGCAGGGCAGACACCGGGGAGCTGTTTTTT.

This clone occurred a few times. CDR3 region: CSASGQWGRTRSRYYEQYF. The CDR3 DNA reads TGCAGTGCTAGTGGTCAGTGGGGGAGGACTCGGAGTCGATACTACGAGCAGTACTTC. This rearrangement joins TRBV20-1 to TRBJ2-7; the D gene is possibly TRBD2 (6 bases). V was clipped by 3 bases and J by 3 bases, with 30 bases between them. This CDR3 has 19 amino acids. CDR1 is DFQATT, CDR2 SNEGSKA, per germline (reference sequence).

Comments on this clone: Lacking the conserved final phenylalanine or tryptophan, this CDR3 likely reflects a read error. The DNA is left out, because the CDR3 cannot be placed on it with certainty; the CDR3 is given as TCRdb lists it. The CDR3 loop is CASSQSQGAEI. The chain joins TRBV7-9 to TRBJ2-7; TRBD1 is the table's D call, not checked against the DNA. The CDR3 comprises 11 residues, both ends counted. Germline V CDR1 and CDR2: SEHNR, FQNEAQ (reference sequence).

This clone was seen only once. The chain is built from TRBV19 and TRBJ1-3, with D perhaps TRBD1 (5 bases). The V gene's germline CDR1 is LNHDA and CDR2 SQIVND (reference sequence). The CDR3 sequence is 14 residues long. With 8 bases removed from V and 1 base from J, the gap between germline ends came to 12 bases. The CDR3 protein is CASATAPSGNTIYF. The CDR3 nucleotides are TGTGCCAGTGCGACAGCACCTTCTGGAAACACCATATATTTT. Based on the CDR3 plus reference TRBV19 and TRBJ1-3, the full variable domain is DGGITQSPKYLFRKEGQNVTLSCEQNLNHDAMYWYRQDPGQGLRLIYYSQIVNDFQKGDIAEGYSVSREKKESFPLTVTSAQKNPTAFYLCASATAPSGNTIYFGEGSWLTVV.

The genes are TRBV7-9 and TRBJ2-7, with D unresolved. In germline, CDR1 is SEHNR, CDR2 FQNEAQ (reference sequence). Between the trimmed V and J ends, which lost 3 bases and 2 bases, there was a span of 5 bases. There are 12 residues in the CDR3. The DNA for the CDR3 is TGTGCCAGCAGCTTTCTTCCCTACGAGCAGTACTTC. Translation gives CASSFLPYEQYF.

The chain has TRBV25-1 and TRBJ2-5, with a tentative D call TRBD1 (6 bases). Germline CDR1 MGHDK, CDR2 SYGVNS. The CDR3 extends over 14 amino acids. Trimming took off 8 bases at V and 5 bases at J, with 18 bases between the two ends. CDR3 in amino acids: CASSDSDKRETQYF. In nucleotides, the CDR3 is TGTGCCAGCTCGGACAGCGATAAGCGGGAGACCCAGTACTTC.

This chain links TRBV7-9 with TRBJ1-1, with D uncertain. CDR3 size: 15 residues. CDR1 and CDR2 (germline): SEHNR, FQNEAQ (reference sequence). V lost 5 bases, J lost 5 bases, and 18 bases lay in between. In DNA form, the CDR3 reads TGTGCCAGCAGCCACCTCCCAGGAGGGAGTACTGAAGCTTTCTTT. Translation: CASSHLPGGSTEAFF.

The V and J genes are TRBV25-1 and TRBJ1-2, with a tentative D call TRBD1 (6 bases). The CDR3 has 15 amino acids. Trimming removed 4 bases from V and 4 bases from J, with 16 bases in between. Germline CDR1 and CDR2: MGHDK and SYGVNS. CDR3 sequence (DNA): TGTGCCAGCAGTGGGGAAACAGGGTTCCCCTATGGCTACACCTTC. Amino acid sequence: CASSGETGFPYGYTF.

The rearrangement joins TRBV19 to TRBJ2-5; 12 positions agree with TRBD2. V lost 8 bases and J lost 7; bases outside the gene matches: 14. The CDR3 is 16 residues long. In germline, CDR1 is LNHDA, CDR2 SQIVND (reference sequence). DNA for the CDR3: TGTGCCAGTGGGACTCGGGGACTAGCGGGTAGAGGGACCCAGTACTTC. Protein product: CASGTRGLAGRGTQYF.

This chain links TRBV4-1 with TRBJ2-4; 7 nucleotides match TRBD1. V lost 0 bases to trimming and J lost 1 base; unmatched junction nucleotides: 12. Germline lookup yields CDR1 MGHRA and CDR2 YSYEKL. CDR3 length: 19 residues. CDR3 nucleotide sequence: TGCGCCAGCAGCCAAGAAGTTGAGGGGGCGAAGGTGGCCAAAAACATTCAGTACTTC. It yields the protein CASSQEVEGAKVAKNIQYF.

The chain joins TRBV5-1 to TRBJ2-1; no definite D call. Germline CDR1 SGHRS, CDR2 YFSETQ. V was trimmed by 0 bases and J by 9 bases, leaving 7 bases between them. The CDR3 runs 12 residues. CDR3 region: CASSLGYGEQFF. The CDR3 nucleotides read TGCGCCAGCAGCTTGGGTTACGGTGAGCAGTTCTTC.

The chain links TRBV5-5 to TRBJ1-6; D is undetermined. The CDR3 loop spans 13 amino acids. The V end lost 4 bases, the J end lost 9 bases, and 11 bases lay between the germline ends. CDR1 and CDR2 (germline): SGHKS, YYEKEE (reference sequence). The CDR3 coding sequence is TGTGCCAGCAGCCTAATACCAGGTTCACCCCTCCACTTT. Translated: CASSLIPGSPLHF.

The CDR3 here is CASSPRGQGTLGTEAFF. Here the CDR3 DNA reads TGCGCCAGCAGCCCGAGGGGGCAGGGAACCTTGGGCACTGAAGCTTTCTTT. V is TRBV5-1 and J is TRBJ1-1, with 7 bases fitting TRBD1. Germline CDR1 SGHRS, CDR2 YFSETQ. The CDR3 spans 17 residues. V dropped 4 bases and J dropped 4; count of bases not matched to a gene: 16. The full variable domain, rest sourced from reference TRBV5-1 and TRBJ1-1, is KAGVTQTPRYLIKTRGQQVTLSCSPISGHRSVSWYQQTPGQGLQFLFEYFSETQRNKGNFPGRFSGRQFSNSRSEMNVSTLELGDSALYLCASSPRGQGTLGTEAFFGQGTRLTVV.

This chain joins TRBV25-1 and TRBJ1-2; 8 bases agree with TRBD1. CDR3 size: 13 residues. Losses at the gene ends were 6 bases for V and 8 bases for J; bases not matched to a gene: 8. CDR1 is MGHDK and CDR2 is SYGVNS in the germline V gene. CDR3 nucleotides: TGTGCCAGCAGGGACAGGGTAAACCTCGGCTACACCTTC. Amino acids: CASRDRVNLGYTF.

The chain combines TRBV7-2 with TRBJ2-4; D might be TRBD2 (6 bases). Germline CDR1 SGHTA, CDR2 FQGNSA. Between the trimmed V and J ends, which lost 4 bases and 5 bases, there was a span of 9 bases. The CDR3 spans 13 residues. The CDR3 nucleotides are TGTGCCAGCAGCTCCTGGGGGGAAAACATTCAGTACTTC. This encodes CASSSWGENIQYF.

This clone was seen a few times. This chain links TRBV13 with TRBJ2-3; 8 bases agree with TRBD2. Germline values: CDR1 PRHDT, CDR2 FYEKMQ (reference sequence). The CDR3 loop spans 15 amino acids. After removal of 10 bases from V and 4 bases from J, the junction contained 13 bases not matched to a gene. CDR3 residues: CATRRGSGTSDTQYF. In nucleotides, the CDR3 is TGTGCCACTCGACGGGGTAGCGGGACCTCAGATACGCAGTATTTT. Drawing the rest from reference TRBV13 and TRBJ2-3, the complete variable domain is AAGVIQSPRHLIKEKRETATLKCYPIPRHDTVYWYQQGPGQDPQFLISFYEKMQSDKGSIPDRFSAQQFSDYHSELNMSSLELGDSALYFCATRRGSGTSDTQYFGPGTRLTVL.

The gene calls are TRBV19 and TRBJ1-5; D ambiguous. CDR3 length equals 14 residues. Germline V gene sequence: CDR1 LNHDA, CDR2 SQIVND (reference sequence). Trimming took 2 bases from V and 7 from J, leaving 12 bases between them. The CDR3 DNA is TGTGCCAGTAGTATAACGGGGTTGGAGCAGCCCCAGCATTTT. Translating gives CASSITGLEQPQHF.

V usage is TRBV18 and J usage is TRBJ2-6, with unresolved D. In germline, CDR1 is KGHSH, CDR2 LQKENI. The CDR3 has 16 residues. Deletions cut 3 bases from V and 0 bases from J, with 9 bases between. For the CDR3, the DNA is TGTGCCAGCTCACCGCAACAGAGCTCTGGGGCCAACGTCCTGACTTTC. Protein: CASSPQQSSGANVLTF.

V and J are TRBV28 and TRBJ2-3; 12 bases agree with TRBD2. CDR3 length equals 15 residues. Trimming removed 5 bases from V and 5 bases from J; junction bases left unmatched: 5. Germline V CDR1 and CDR2: MDHEN, SYDVKM. The CDR3 region has the DNA TGTGCCAGCAGTCCCCCGGGACTAGCGGGAGATACGCAGTATTTT. Encoded protein: CASSPPGLAGDTQYF. The complete variable domain, with remaining parts taken from reference TRBV28 and TRBJ2-3, reads DVKVTQSSRYLVKRTGEKVFLECVQDMDHENMFWYRQDPGLGLRLIYFSYDVKMKEKGDIPEGYSVSREKKERFSLILESASTNQTSMYLCASSPPGLAGDTQYFGPGTRLTVL.